The following is a TCR beta chain sequence with its context. Which antigen it targets is not known. Per-base qualities were not stored, and no clone one base away is much larger. Collaborating institutions collected whole blood in K2EDTA tubes following their own protocols. Collaborator samples were shipped for TCRbeta analysis as frozen whole blood, isolated PBMCs, or DNA extracted from either sample type. TCRbeta CDR3 regions were amplified from genomic DNA by means of the immunoSEQ Assay, a bias-controlled multiplex PCR. The original pipeline was this. Within the assay, amplification of reference gene primers was used to estimate how many nucleated cells each sample contained. To quantify the absolute abundance of each unique TCRbeta CDR3 rearrangement, sequence reads were collapsed and filtered. For each sample, productive Simpson clonality was calculated as the square root of Simpson's diversity index over productive rearrangements. The table comes from immuneACCESS by way of TCRdb, which keeps in-frame sequences with V and J called. Part of the clones is missing from these tables; in studies checked, under half for an unresolved V gene and the rest for unknown reasons. V and J calls plus clone size are reproduced from that table; the DNA served to infer D and trimming. The table for this sample lists about 160,000 clones; 86% of them were counted only once. Clones ranked in the top ten supply 3.5% to 4.5% of the sample.

The data stem from a study of blood T cell repertoires in COVID-19 (dated by TCRdb to 2018 to 2020). General notes on the study: Collaborator samples came from the United States, Italy and Spain and covered acute and convalescent phases of COVID-19. The material from the prospective study consisted of cDNA or gDNA derived from T cells, B-cell-depleted T cells, or PBMCs. Deeply sampled blood TCRbeta repertoires from subjects exposed to, actively infected with, or recovered from COVID-19 were included in the dataset. The repertoires were released in a freely available public database meant as a resource for research on the immune response to SARS-CoV-2. Samples were obtained from the ongoing ImmuneRACE study (first 160 participants) and from 1,200 or so subjects provided by 6 global collaborators. A de-identified subject ID, COVID-19 status, age in years and sex were almost always included in the sample metadata. Where HLA class I and class II types were available, the types were taken from metadata supplied by the sample provider, not from assay-based typing.

CDR1 and CDR2 are read off the germline V gene as MNHEY and SVGAGI. V is pared back by 0 bases and J by 6 bases, with 6 bases lying between the germline termini. Its CDR3 holds 14 amino acids, cysteine through phenylalanine. Only the CDR3 DNA is retained, 42 bases long and in frame from the first base. Summary of the overall study and its limitations: The quantity of clinical and demographic metadata differed by source and by participant and was supplied without curation.

This sequence originates from a woman aged 70-85 years with acute or convalescent COVID-19. The sequencing input was peripheral blood. This chain joins TRBV6-5 to TRBJ1-6; the D gene identity is not certain. The DNA sequence is TGTGCCAGCAGTTACTCATCGGGTAATTCACCCCTCCACTTT. Its amino acids are CASSYSSGNSPLHF.